The 14 T cell receptor beta chains below all came from one sample that was sequenced in a study of identical twins. TCRdb itself ran the 5' RACE reads through MiXCR, one entry per CDR3 protein. The sample carries fewer than 650,000 distinct CDR3 sequences, 7.1% recorded once. This sample also appeared in a second study, on yellow fever vaccine responses in identical twins.

Sequenced sample: PBMCs. The receptors come from a young woman in good health.

This sequence joins TRBV5-1 and TRBJ2-2, with 9 bases identical to TRBD1. V trimming: 4 bases; J trimming: 6 bases; junction bases outside the gene matches: 4. This CDR3 spans 14 amino acids. CDR1 and CDR2 (germline): SGHRS, YFSETQ. CDR3 loop: CASSRDRASGELFF. In DNA form, the CDR3 reads TGCGCCAGCAGCAGGGACAGGGCATCCGGGGAGCTGTTTTTT.

This clonotype was counted at least ten times. The genes are TRBV5-1 and TRBJ1-4; D uncertain. The ends were cut back, 8 bases at V and 7 bases at J, with 18 bases in the middle. This CDR3 is 14 amino acids long. Germline V gene sequence: CDR1 SGHRS, CDR2 YFSETQ. The chain's CDR3 is CASSREAWGEKLFF. The CDR3, as DNA: TGCGCCAGTTCACGTGAAGCCTGGGGTGAAAAACTGTTTTTT. The whole variable domain, filled in from reference TRBV5-1 and TRBJ1-4, reads KAGVTQTPRYLIKTRGQQVTLSCSPISGHRSVSWYQQTPGQGLQFLFEYFSETQRNKGNFPGRFSGRQFSNSRSEMNVSTLELGDSALYLCASSREAWGEKLFFGSGTQLSVL.

This clonotype was counted many times. The rearrangement links TRBV4-1 to TRBJ2-1; 11 nucleotides align to TRBD2. From germline, CDR1 is MGHRA and CDR2 YSYEKL. The V segment lost 0 bases and the J segment 0 bases; nucleotides outside the gene matches: 7. The CDR3 is made up of 19 amino acids. The CDR3 sequence is CASSQDPSGGSSSYNEQFF. CDR3 bases: TGCGCCAGCAGCCAAGATCCTAGCGGGGGGTCTAGCTCCTACAATGAGCAGTTCTTC.

This clonotype was observed a few times. V and J are TRBV18 and TRBJ2-3; D is perhaps TRBD2 (5 bases). Trimming cost V 2 bases and J 6 bases, with 12 bases left between them. The CDR3 is made up of 14 amino acids. In germline, CDR1 is KGHSH, CDR2 LQKENI. CDR3 in DNA: TGTGCCAGCTCACCAAGGGTAGCGTCTGATACGCAGTATTTT. It encodes CASSPRVASDTQYF.

The gene calls are TRBV7-7 and TRBJ2-1, with 16 bases lining up with TRBD2. CDR1 and CDR2 from the germline V gene are SSHAT and FNYEAQ (reference sequence). The CDR3 length is 19 residues. The junction had 13 bases not matched to a gene; V was cut back by 2 bases and J by 9 bases. The CDR3 is CASSLKGTSGRAGPGEQFF. The CDR3 DNA follows: TGTGCCAGCAGCTTAAAGGGGACTAGCGGGAGGGCGGGGCCTGGTGAGCAGTTCTTC.

This clonotype turned up a few times. The genes are TRBV28 and TRBJ2-7, with TRBD1 identical over 8 bases. The CDR3 is 14 residues long. Trimming removed 3 bases from V and 3 bases from J; junction bases left unmatched: 4. The germline V gene encodes CDR1 MDHEN and CDR2 SYDVKM. The CDR3 DNA follows: TGTGCCAGCAGTTTGGCACAGGGGGTCTACGAGCAGTACTTC. Translation: CASSLAQGVYEQYF.

This clonotype appeared a few times. This sequence joins TRBV24-1 and TRBJ2-1, with 11 bases fitting TRBD2. The CDR3 contains 19 residues. From germline, CDR1 is KGHDR and CDR2 SFDVKD. J gave up 6 bases and V 2 bases, and 14 bases lay outside the gene matches. CDR3: CATSDSKNPRTSGPNEQFF. The CDR3 coding sequence is TGTGCCACCAGTGATTCGAAGAACCCCCGGACTAGCGGGCCCAATGAGCAGTTCTTC.

This clonotype appeared a few times. V gene TRBV5-5 combines with J gene TRBJ2-7; TRBD2 agrees at 7 bases. Germline V gene lookup returns CDR1 SGHKS and CDR2 YYEKEE (reference sequence). This CDR3 has 15 residues. V was pared by 0 bases and J by 2 bases, with 5 bases of the junction left unmatched. In DNA form, the CDR3 reads TGTGCCAGCAGCTTGGCAGCGGGACCCACCTACGAGCAGTACTTC. Translating gives CASSLAAGPTYEQYF.

This clonotype was seen many times. The rearrangement uses TRBV5-6 and TRBJ2-5, with D uncertain. This CDR3 comprises 12 residues. CDR1 SGHDT and CDR2 YYEEEE come from the germline V gene. V was trimmed by 0 bases and J by 3 bases, leaving 3 bases between them. The CDR3 region has the DNA TGTGCCAGCAGCTTGGCGAAAGAGACCCAGTACTTC. Protein: CASSLAKETQYF. Together with reference TRBV5-6 and TRBJ2-5, the CDR3 gives the full variable domain: DAGVTQSPTHLIKTRGQQVTLRCSPKSGHDTVSWYQQALGQGPQFIFQYYEEEERQRGNFPDRFSGHQFPNYSSELNVNALLLGDSALYLCASSLAKETQYFGPGTRLLVL.

V gene TRBV15 combines with J gene TRBJ2-2, with D possibly matching TRBD1 (6 bases). Germline CDR1 and CDR2: LNHNV and YYDKDF (reference sequence). Trimming stripped 3 bases from V and 11 bases from J, with 16 bases between. The CDR3 runs to 14 residues. The CDR3 reads CATSRDLGAEELFF. CDR3 nucleotide sequence: TGTGCCACCAGCAGGGATCTGGGGGCGGAAGAGCTGTTTTTT.

This clonotype was detected many times. The V call is TRBV12-3 or TRBV12-4, the J call TRBJ2-7, with TRBD2 identical over 8 bases. Trimming cost V 6 bases and J 5 bases; bases outside gene matches: 9. This CDR3 comprises 14 residues. The CDR3 region is CASRKREIGNEQYF. The CDR3 region has the DNA TGTGCCAGCAGGAAGCGGGAGATCGGTAACGAGCAGTACTTC.

This clonotype was detected ten times or more. The V gene is TRBV6-1, the J gene TRBJ2-4; unclear D gene. This CDR3 has 15 residues. Trimming removed 8 bases from V and 0 bases from J, with 14 bases in between. Germline CDR1 MNHNS, CDR2 SASEGT. The CDR3 region has the DNA TGTGCCAGCGCTGGTGACCACTTAGCCAAAAACATTCAGTACTTC. This sequence encodes CASAGDHLAKNIQYF.

The table lists this clonotype with a few counts. The genes are TRBV7-6 and TRBJ1-1; tentatively, D is TRBD1 (5 bases). This CDR3 spans 15 amino acids. Per the germline V gene, CDR1 is SGHVS and CDR2 is FNYEAQ. Deletions cut 5 bases from V and 1 base from J, with 14 bases between. CDR3 coding DNA: TGTGCCAGCAGCCCACCGGACATCGAGAACACTGAAGCTTTCTTT. This translates into CASSPPDIENTEAFF.

The CDR3 here is CATRGETEAFF. CDR3 nucleotides: TGTGCCACCAGGGGTGAGACTGAAGCTTTCTTT. The chain carries TRBV24-1 and TRBJ1-1; D not certain. With 7 bases removed from V and 5 bases from J, the gap between germline ends came to 7 bases. There are 11 residues in the CDR3. Germline CDR1 reads KGHDR; CDR2 reads SFDVKD.